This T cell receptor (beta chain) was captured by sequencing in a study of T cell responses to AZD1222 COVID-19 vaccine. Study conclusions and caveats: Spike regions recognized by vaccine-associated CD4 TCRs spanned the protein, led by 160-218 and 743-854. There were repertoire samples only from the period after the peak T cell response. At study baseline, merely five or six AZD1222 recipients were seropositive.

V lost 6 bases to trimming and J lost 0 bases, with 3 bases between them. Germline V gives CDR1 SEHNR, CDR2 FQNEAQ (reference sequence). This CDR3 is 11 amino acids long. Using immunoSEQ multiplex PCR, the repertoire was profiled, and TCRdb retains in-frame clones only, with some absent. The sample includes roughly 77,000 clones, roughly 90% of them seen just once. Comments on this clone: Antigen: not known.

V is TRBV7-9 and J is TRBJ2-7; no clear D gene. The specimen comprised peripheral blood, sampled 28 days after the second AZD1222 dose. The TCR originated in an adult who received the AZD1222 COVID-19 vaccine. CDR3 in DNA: TGTGCCAGCAGTAACTCCTACGAGCAGTACTTC. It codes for CASSNSYEQYF.